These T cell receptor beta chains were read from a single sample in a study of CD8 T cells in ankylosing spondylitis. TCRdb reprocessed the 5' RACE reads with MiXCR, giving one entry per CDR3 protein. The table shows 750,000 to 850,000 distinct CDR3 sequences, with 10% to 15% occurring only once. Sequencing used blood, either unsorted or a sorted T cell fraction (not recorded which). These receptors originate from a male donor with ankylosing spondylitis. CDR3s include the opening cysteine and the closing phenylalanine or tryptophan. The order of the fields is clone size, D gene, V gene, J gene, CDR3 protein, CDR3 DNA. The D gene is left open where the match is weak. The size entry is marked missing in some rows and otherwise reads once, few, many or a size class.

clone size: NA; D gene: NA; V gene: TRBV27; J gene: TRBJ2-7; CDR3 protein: CASRPTPGQNYEQYF; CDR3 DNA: TGTGCCAGCAGACCCACCCCGGGGCAGAACTACGAGCAGTACTTC
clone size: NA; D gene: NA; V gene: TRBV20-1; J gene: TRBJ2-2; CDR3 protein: CSARGEEPGELFF; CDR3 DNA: TGCAGTGCTAGAGGTGAAGAACCCGGGGAGCTGTTTTTT
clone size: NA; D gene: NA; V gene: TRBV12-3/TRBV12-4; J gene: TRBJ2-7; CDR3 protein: CASSATATLSYEQYF; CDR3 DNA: TGTGCCAGCAGCGCTACAGCGACCCTCTCCTACGAGCAGTACTTC
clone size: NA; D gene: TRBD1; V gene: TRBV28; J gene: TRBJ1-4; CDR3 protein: CATDRGDPNEKLFF; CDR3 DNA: TGTGCCACCGACAGGGGGGATCCCAATGAAAAACTGTTTTTT
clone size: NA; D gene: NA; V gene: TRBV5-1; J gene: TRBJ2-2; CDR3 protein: CASSLGVGTGELFF; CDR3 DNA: TGCGCCAGCAGCTTGGGCGTGGGGACCGGGGAGCTGTTTTTT
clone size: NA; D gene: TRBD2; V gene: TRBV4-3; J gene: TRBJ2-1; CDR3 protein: CASSQDWGASGRNEQFF; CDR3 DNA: TGCGCCAGCAGCCAAGACTGGGGGGCTAGCGGGCGAAATGAGCAGTTCTTC
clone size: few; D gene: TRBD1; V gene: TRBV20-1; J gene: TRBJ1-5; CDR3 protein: CSARRDREGHF; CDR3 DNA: TGCAGTGCTCGGCGAGACAGGGAAGGGCATTTT
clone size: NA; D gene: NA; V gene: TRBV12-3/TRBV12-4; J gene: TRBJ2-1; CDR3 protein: CASSRIQGTEQFF; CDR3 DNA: TGTGCCAGCAGTCGGATACAGGGAACTGAGCAGTTCTTC
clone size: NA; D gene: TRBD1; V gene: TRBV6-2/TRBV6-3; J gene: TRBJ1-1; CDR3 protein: CASRDGTGRAEAFF; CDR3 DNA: TGTGCCAGCAGAGACGGGACAGGGCGGGCTGAAGCTTTCTTT
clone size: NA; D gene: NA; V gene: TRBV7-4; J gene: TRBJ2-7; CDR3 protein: CASSRVGGSVSYEQYF; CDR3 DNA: TGTGCCAGCAGCCGGGTGGGCGGGTCTGTTAGCTACGAGCAGTACTTC
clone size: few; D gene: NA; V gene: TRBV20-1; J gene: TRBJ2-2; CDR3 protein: CSASFGPADTGELFF; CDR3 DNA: TGCAGTGCAAGCTTTGGGCCAGCTGACACCGGGGAGCTGTTTTTT
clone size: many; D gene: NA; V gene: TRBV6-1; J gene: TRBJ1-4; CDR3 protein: CASRRTASNEKLFF; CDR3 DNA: TGTGCCAGCAGACGGACAGCCTCTAATGAAAAACTGTTTTTT
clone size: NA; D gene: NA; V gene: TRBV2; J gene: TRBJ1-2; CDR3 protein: CANGGAERNYGYTF; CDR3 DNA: TGTGCCAATGGAGGAGCGGAACGCAACTATGGCTACACCTTC
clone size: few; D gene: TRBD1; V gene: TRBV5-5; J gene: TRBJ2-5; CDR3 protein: CASSHGQAQETQYF; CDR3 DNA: TGTGCCAGCAGCCACGGACAGGCTCAAGAGACCCAGTACTTC
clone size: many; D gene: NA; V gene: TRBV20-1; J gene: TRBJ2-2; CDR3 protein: CSAPHWNTGELFF; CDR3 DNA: TGCAGTGCTCCCCACTGGAACACCGGGGAGCTGTTTTTT
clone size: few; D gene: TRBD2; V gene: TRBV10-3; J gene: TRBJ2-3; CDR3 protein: CATGTSVPDTQYF; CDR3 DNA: TGTGCCACCGGGACTAGCGTACCAGATACGCAGTATTTT
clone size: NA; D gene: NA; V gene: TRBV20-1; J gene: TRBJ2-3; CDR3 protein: CSAISTRTDTQYF; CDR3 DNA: TGCAGTGCTATCTCAACGCGCACAGATACGCAGTATTTT
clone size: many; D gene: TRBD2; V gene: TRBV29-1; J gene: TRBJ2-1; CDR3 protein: CSVGGRAGLEQFF; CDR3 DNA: TGCAGCGTTGGAGGGAGGGCCGGCCTGGAGCAGTTCTTC
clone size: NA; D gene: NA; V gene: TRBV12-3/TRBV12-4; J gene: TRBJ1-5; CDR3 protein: CASSLFYGEGQPQHF; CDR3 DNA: TGTGCCAGCAGTTTATTTTATGGGGAAGGTCAGCCCCAGCATTTT
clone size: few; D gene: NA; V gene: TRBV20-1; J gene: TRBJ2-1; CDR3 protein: CSAPGHREAYNEQFF; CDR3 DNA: TGCAGTGCCCCAGGGCACAGGGAAGCATACAATGAGCAGTTCTTC
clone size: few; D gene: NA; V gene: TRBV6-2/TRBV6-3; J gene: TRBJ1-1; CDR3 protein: CASLSRGVVVDTEAFF; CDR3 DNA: TGTGCCAGCTTAAGCAGGGGAGTAGTAGTAGACACTGAAGCTTTCTTT
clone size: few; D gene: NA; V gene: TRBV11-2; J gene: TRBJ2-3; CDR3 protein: CASSSLPILLSSTQYF; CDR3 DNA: TGTGCCAGCAGCTCCCTCCCAATACTCCTTTCTTCGACGCAGTATTTT
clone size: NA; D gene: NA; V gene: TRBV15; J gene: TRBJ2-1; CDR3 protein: CATSIVTGGNEQFF; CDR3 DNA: TGTGCCACCAGCATAGTGACTGGGGGAAATGAGCAGTTCTTC